These 32 T cell receptor beta chains were all obtained from the same sample, sequenced in a study of blood T cell repertoires in COVID-19. Assay: immunoSEQ multiplex PCR; the TCRdb copy retains only in-frame clones and omits some. The table has 200,000 or so clones, almost 90% seen once; the top ten hold about 2.5%. Source material: peripheral blood. The receptor set was obtained from a woman aged 60-75 years with acute or convalescent COVID-19.

This chain uses TRBV28 with TRBJ2-1; 9 nucleotides line up with TRBD2. V lost 7 bases, J lost 7 bases, and 5 bases stayed unmatched. This CDR3 is 13 amino acids long. Germline CDR1 is MDHEN and CDR2 is SYDVKM. For the CDR3, the DNA is TGTGCCAGCAAGGGGACTAGCCCAAATGAGCAGTTCTTC. Its protein is CASKGTSPNEQFF.

The CDR3 loop is CASSSSQGARQPQHF. CDR3 coding DNA: TGTGCCAGCAGTTCTTCACAGGGGGCGAGGCAGCCCCAGCATTTT. The chain carries TRBV27 and TRBJ1-5; TRBD1 matches 9 bases. This CDR3 spans 15 amino acids. The germline gives CDR1 MNHEY, CDR2 SMNVEV (reference sequence). The J segment lost 7 bases and the V segment lost 4 bases, leaving 8 bases of the junction unmatched.

V usage is TRBV11-2 and J usage is TRBJ2-5; 10 bases line up with TRBD2. J gave up 5 bases and V 4 bases, and 13 bases lay outside the gene matches. Germline V lookup: CDR1 SGHAT, CDR2 FQNNGV. The CDR3 contains 17 residues. The CDR3 region is CASSSLGIAGGGETQYF. For the CDR3, the DNA is TGTGCCAGCAGCTCCCTAGGGATAGCGGGGGGCGGGGAGACCCAGTACTTC.

The table lists this clone with a few counts. This chain joins TRBV18 and TRBJ1-1, with D tentatively TRBD1 (5 bases). The CDR3 has 13 residues. CDR1 KGHSH and CDR2 LQKENI come from the germline V gene. The V gene lost 6 bases and the J gene lost 3 bases, with 11 bases spanning the gap. The CDR3 nucleotides read TGTGCCAGCTCGCGGGCGGGGGACACTGAAGCTTTCTTT. This gives the protein CASSRAGDTEAFF.

This chain joins TRBV30 and TRBJ1-5; D not certain. V gave up 2 bases and J gave up 7 bases, with 12 bases separating them. The CDR3 has 13 amino acids. Germline lookup yields CDR1 GTSNPN and CDR2 SVGIG (reference sequence). Here the CDR3 DNA reads TGTGCCTGGAGTTCAGGCAGCCTCCAGCCCCAGCATTTT. Its translation: CAWSSGSLQPQHF. The full variable domain, completed using reference TRBV30 and TRBJ1-5, is SQTIHQWPATLVQPVGSPLSLECTVEGTSNPNLYWYRQAAGRGLQLLFYSVGIGQISSEVPQNLSASRPQDRQFILSSKKLLLSDSGFYLCAWSSGSLQPQHFGDGTRLSIL.

This clone occurred once. The V and J genes are TRBV5-1 and TRBJ1-6, with 8 nucleotides matching TRBD1. This CDR3 is 14 amino acids long. The ends lost 3 bases at V and 7 bases at J; junction bases unmatched: 3. The V gene's germline CDR1 is SGHRS and CDR2 YFSETQ. DNA for the CDR3: TGCGCCAGCAGCTCGCGGACAGGGAATTCACCCCTCCACTTT. Protein: CASSSRTGNSPLHF.

The chain has TRBV27 and TRBJ2-7; 8 bases are a match to TRBD2. J was trimmed by 3 bases and V by 0 bases; bases with no gene match: 13. Germline V gene data show CDR1 as MNHEY and CDR2 as SMNVEV (reference sequence). The CDR3 is 18 residues long. CDR3 sequence reads: CASSLSPRSGGGFYEQYF. Here the CDR3 DNA reads TGTGCCAGCAGTTTATCGCCCAGGAGTGGCGGGGGGTTCTACGAGCAGTACTTC.

The chain carries TRBV6-5 and TRBJ1-3; 7 bases agree with TRBD1. CDR1 and CDR2 from the germline V gene are MNHEY and SVGAGI. The CDR3 extends over 15 amino acids. Losses at the gene ends were 5 bases for V and 4 bases for J; bases not matched to a gene: 8. The CDR3 DNA is TGTGCCAGCAGTACGGACAGGCTCTACGGAAACACCATATATTTT. It codes for CASSTDRLYGNTIYF.

The CDR3 nucleotides read TGTGCCAGCAAGTGGACAGGGAGTAGAGGTGAAGCTTTCTTT. It encodes CASKWTGSRGEAFF. This chain joins TRBV6-6 and TRBJ1-1, with 8 bases lining up with TRBD1. Germline loops: CDR1 MNHNY, CDR2 SVGAGI (reference sequence). The trim removed 7 bases at V and 7 bases at J, leaving 11 bases unmatched. The CDR3 has 14 residues.

The gene calls are TRBV11-2 and TRBJ2-5; 8 positions agree with TRBD2. The CDR3 runs to 17 residues. J lost 5 bases, V lost 5 bases, and 16 bases had no gene match. The germline V gene encodes CDR1 SGHAT and CDR2 FQNNGV. The CDR3 here is CASSPWTLREVFETQYF. CDR3 bases: TGTGCCAGCAGCCCCTGGACTTTGCGGGAGGTTTTTGAGACCCAGTACTTC.

The chain joins TRBV23-1 to TRBJ1-2, with TRBD1 matching 10 bases. TRBV23-1 is assigned to the ORF class and has an uncertain function. The CDR3 covers 17 residues. V trimming: 0 bases; J trimming: 3 bases; junction bases outside the gene matches: 7. CDR3 sequence: CASSQSSRQGAHYGYTF. CDR3 sequence (DNA): TGCGCCAGCAGTCAATCGAGTCGACAGGGGGCCCACTATGGCTACACCTTC.

This clone appeared once. This chain connects TRBV7-9 to TRBJ1-2, with 8 bases identical to TRBD1. Germline V gene data show CDR1 as SEHNR and CDR2 as FQNEAQ (reference sequence). Unmatched junction bases numbered 16, after V lost 4 bases and J lost 6 bases. CDR3 length equals 17 residues. The CDR3 region is CASSSWTGNRGENGYTF. CDR3 nucleotides: TGTGCCAGCAGCTCCTGGACAGGGAACCGGGGAGAAAATGGCTACACCTTC.

V usage is TRBV28 and J usage is TRBJ1-5, with a possible D match to TRBD1 (6 bases). The CDR3 is made up of 15 amino acids. The V gene lost 5 bases and the J gene lost 4 bases, with 15 bases spanning the gap. The germline V gene encodes CDR1 MDHEN and CDR2 SYDVKM. CDR3 coding DNA: TGTGCCAGCAGTCTCCGGGCCAGGGGAAATCAGCCCCAGCATTTT. It yields the protein CASSLRARGNQPQHF.

The chain has TRBV27 and TRBJ1-2, with D maybe TRBD1 (6 bases). This CDR3 is built from 15 residues. CDR1 MNHEY and CDR2 SMNVEV come from the germline V gene (reference sequence). Trimming took off 5 bases at V and 4 bases at J, with 17 bases between the two ends. In DNA, the CDR3 is TGTGCCAGCAGTCCCGCAGGGGCGACCTTCTATGGCTACACCTTC. Encoded protein: CASSPAGATFYGYTF.

The rearrangement joins TRBV5-1 to TRBJ2-1; TRBD1 matches at 8 bases. V lost 3 bases to trimming and J lost 6 bases; unmatched junction nucleotides: 8. Looked up from germline, CDR1 is SGHRS and CDR2 is YFSETQ. The CDR3 is made up of 15 amino acids. CDR3 protein: CASSSETGAANEQFF. The DNA of the CDR3 is TGCGCCAGCAGCTCAGAGACAGGGGCCGCCAATGAGCAGTTCTTC. Full variable domain (rest looked up from reference TRBV5-1 and TRBJ2-1): KAGVTQTPRYLIKTRGQQVTLSCSPISGHRSVSWYQQTPGQGLQFLFEYFSETQRNKGNFPGRFSGRQFSNSRSEMNVSTLELGDSALYLCASSSETGAANEQFFGPGTRLTVL.

This clone showed up just once. The chain is built from TRBV11-2 and TRBJ2-5; possible D gene TRBD1, 6 bases. V was trimmed by 5 bases and J by 2 bases, leaving 9 bases between them. CDR3 size: 13 residues. Germline CDR1 is SGHAT and CDR2 is FQNNGV. The CDR3 nucleotides are TGTGCCAGCAGCCAGGGGCTGCAAGAGACCCAGTACTTC. This translates into CASSQGLQETQYF.

J is TRBJ2-1 and V is TRBV4-2, with D hard to call. The V and J ends lost 4 bases and 7 bases respectively, with 11 bases between them. The CDR3 is 13 residues long. The germline gives CDR1 LGHNA, CDR2 YNFKEQ. The CDR3 DNA reads as TGTGCCAGCAGCCCTCCCGCGTCTAATGAGCAGTTCTTC. This codes for CASSPPASNEQFF.

CDR3 residues: CASSPQVGPQHF. DNA of the CDR3: TGTGCCAGCAGCCCCCAGGTGGGGCCCCAGCATTTT. This rearrangement joins TRBV5-8 to TRBJ1-5, with D unresolved. Germline-derived CDR1 and CDR2 are SGHTS and YDEGEE. V shed 4 bases and J shed 9 bases, with 11 bases lying between them. This CDR3 contains 12 residues.

The chain couples TRBV5-1 to TRBJ2-2; TRBD1 agrees at 7 bases. The CDR3 loop spans 14 amino acids. Germline V gene sequence: CDR1 SGHRS, CDR2 YFSETQ. J lost 5 bases, V lost 1 base, and 2 bases had no gene match. DNA for the CDR3: TGCGCCAGCAGCTTGACAGGGGAAACCGGGGAGCTGTTTTTT. The encoded protein is CASSLTGETGELFF.

The V and J genes are TRBV7-9 and TRBJ1-4; D gene uncertain. Germline CDR1 SEHNR, CDR2 FQNEAQ (reference sequence). This CDR3 has 13 amino acids. Deletions cut 5 bases from V and 4 bases from J, with 8 bases between. CDR3 sequence reads: CASSLNSNEKLFF. In nucleotides, the CDR3 is TGTGCCAGCAGCCTAAACAGTAATGAAAAACTGTTTTTT.

The chain couples TRBV5-6 to TRBJ2-1; 8 bases fit TRBD1. Germline CDR1 is SGHDT and CDR2 is YYEEEE. This CDR3 contains 16 residues. J lost 3 bases, V lost 4 bases, and 9 bases had no gene match. The CDR3 reads CASSIYRDRSYNEQFF. The CDR3 nucleotides read TGTGCCAGCAGCATCTACCGGGACAGGAGCTACAATGAGCAGTTCTTC. Filled out from reference TRBV5-6 and TRBJ2-1, the complete variable domain reads DAGVTQSPTHLIKTRGQQVTLRCSPKSGHDTVSWYQQALGQGPQFIFQYYEEEERQRGNFPDRFSGHQFPNYSSELNVNALLLGDSALYLCASSIYRDRSYNEQFFGPGTRLTVL.

This chain joins TRBV3-1 (or the pseudogene TRBV3-2) and TRBJ2-4; 11 bases are a match to TRBD2. CDR3 length equals 17 residues. The J segment lost 0 bases and the V segment lost 3 bases, leaving 4 bases of the junction unmatched. Germline CDR1 reads LGHDT; CDR2 reads YNNKEL (reference sequence). CDR3 coding DNA: TGTGCCAGCAGCCAGAGACTAGCGGGAATAGCCAAAAACATTCAGTACTTC. It specifies CASSQRLAGIAKNIQYF.

This chain links TRBV4-2 with TRBJ1-5; D unclear. CDR1 is LGHNA and CDR2 is YNFKEQ in the germline V gene. Trimming removed 1 base at V and 4 bases at J, with 11 bases between. The CDR3 has 15 residues. The CDR3 bases are TGTGCCAGCAGCCAAGGAACACGAAGAAATCAGCCCCAGCATTTT. Translation gives CASSQGTRRNQPQHF.

The genes are TRBV5-4 and TRBJ1-2; 8 nucleotides agree with TRBD1. The CDR3 is made up of 14 amino acids. The V gene's germline CDR1 is SGHNT and CDR2 YYREEE (reference sequence). The V and J ends lost 1 base and 4 bases, in that order; junction bases with no gene match: 3. The CDR3 DNA follows: TGTGCCAGCAGCTTGCCAGGGGGCGGCTATGGCTACACCTTC. Translation gives CASSLPGGGYGYTF.

J is TRBJ2-1 and V is TRBV6-5; D is perhaps TRBD2 (6 bases). The CDR3 totals 13 residues. Germline V lookup: CDR1 MNHEY, CDR2 SVGAGI. V lost 5 bases and J 5 bases, leaving 10 bases between the germline ends. CDR3 bases: TGTGCCAGCAGTCGGGGGACTCACAATGAGCAGTTCTTC. Its protein product is CASSRGTHNEQFF.

The V and J genes are TRBV5-1 and TRBJ2-3, with 12 bases lining up with TRBD1. The CDR3 is made up of 17 amino acids. V lost 0 bases, J lost 5 bases, and 7 bases stayed unmatched. The germline V gene encodes CDR1 SGHRS and CDR2 YFSETQ. DNA for the CDR3: TGCGCCAGCAGCTTGGAACCGGGACAGGGGGCTGTAGATACGCAGTATTTT. Amino acids: CASSLEPGQGAVDTQYF. The full variable domain, in which reference TRBV5-1 and TRBJ2-3 provide the parts outside the CDR3, is KAGVTQTPRYLIKTRGQQVTLSCSPISGHRSVSWYQQTPGQGLQFLFEYFSETQRNKGNFPGRFSGRQFSNSRSEMNVSTLELGDSALYLCASSLEPGQGAVDTQYFGPGTRLTVL.

The J gene is TRBJ2-2, the V gene TRBV7-9; no clear D gene. CDR3 size: 13 residues. Germline V gives CDR1 SEHNR, CDR2 FQNEAQ (reference sequence). The V gene lost 5 bases and the J gene lost 3 bases, with 7 bases spanning the gap. CDR3 sequence: CASSLLDTGELFF. The CDR3 nucleotides are TGTGCCAGCAGCCTACTCGACACCGGGGAGCTGTTTTTT.

The chain recombines TRBV19 with TRBJ2-7, with a weak D call TRBD1 (5 bases). This CDR3 contains 15 residues. Germline V gives CDR1 LNHDA, CDR2 SQIVND (reference sequence). The V end lost 4 bases, the J end lost 3 bases, and 16 bases lay between the germline ends. CDR3 bases: TGTGCCAGTAGTAGCCCTAGGCAGGGTGTCTACGAGCAGTACTTC. Translating gives CASSSPRQGVYEQYF.

The chain recombines TRBV18 with TRBJ1-3; TRBD1 is a possible D gene (5 bases). Trimming stripped 2 bases from V and 2 bases from J, with 7 bases between. The germline V gene encodes CDR1 KGHSH and CDR2 LQKENI. The CDR3 contains 14 residues. Here the CDR3 reads CASSPGGTGNTIYF. In nucleotides, the CDR3 is TGTGCCAGCTCACCAGGGGGGACTGGAAACACCATATATTTT.

J is TRBJ1-2 and V is TRBV20-1, with D unclear. This CDR3 contains 11 residues. Per germline, CDR1 DFQATT and CDR2 SNEGSKA (reference sequence). V lost 6 bases and J lost 8, with 13 bases in between. This chain's CDR3 is CSALGSEGYTF. The CDR3 nucleotides read TGCAGTGCCCTGGGGAGCGAAGGCTACACCTTC.

This clone was observed a handful of times. V usage is TRBV5-1 and J usage is TRBJ2-2; a possible D gene is TRBD1 (6 bases). Germline V CDR1 and CDR2: SGHRS, YFSETQ. CDR3 length: 15 amino acids. V lost 5 bases and J lost 5, with 16 bases in between. In DNA form, the CDR3 reads TGCGCCAGCAGTAAGTCACAGGGATCGACCGGGGAGCTGTTTTTT. It is translated as CASSKSQGSTGELFF.

The chain combines TRBV4-1 with TRBJ2-7; 8 positions match TRBD2. Germline V gives CDR1 MGHRA, CDR2 YSYEKL. This CDR3 has 16 amino acids. Germline trimming cut 0 bases from V and 2 bases from J; bases unmatched to any gene: 6. CDR3 amino acids: CASSQDWAGGTYEQYF. The CDR3 nucleotides read TGCGCCAGCAGCCAAGATTGGGCGGGAGGAACCTACGAGCAGTACTTC.